Following are 21 T cell receptor beta chains from one sample sequenced in a study of T cell responses to AZD1222 COVID-19 vaccine. The table came from immunoSEQ multiplex PCR; TCRdb's copy has only in-frame clones and leaves some out. Here the sample spans some 160,000 clones, roughly 87% being singletons. Here the sequenced sample was peripheral blood, taken 28 days after the second AZD1222 dose. The receptor set was obtained from an adult who received the AZD1222 COVID-19 vaccine.

The rearrangement joins TRBV10-3 to TRBJ2-5; 7 bases are a match to TRBD1. The V gene end was trimmed by 10 bases and the J gene end by 5 bases; junction bases not matched to a gene: 13. This CDR3 comprises 14 residues. CDR1 and CDR2 from the germline V gene are ENHRY and SYGVKD. CDR3: CATRRQGGVETQYF. Here the CDR3 DNA reads TGTGCCACCCGCCGACAGGGTGGAGTGGAGACCCAGTACTTC.

This CDR3 is CASAVGGSGELFF. CDR3 coding DNA: TGTGCCAGCGCCGTCGGGGGATCTGGGGAGCTGTTTTTT. V usage is TRBV6-5 and J usage is TRBJ2-2, with D possibly TRBD2 on 6 matching bases. The CDR3 is made up of 13 amino acids. V gave up 8 bases and J gave up 8 bases, with 15 bases separating them. Germline values: CDR1 MNHEY, CDR2 SVGAGI.

The chain joins TRBV11-2 to TRBJ2-7; possibly TRBD1 or TRBD2 for D (5 bases each). V was clipped by 0 bases and J by 3 bases, with 12 bases between them. This CDR3 has 15 residues. Germline loops: CDR1 SGHAT, CDR2 FQNNGV. The CDR3, as DNA: TGTGCCAGCAGCTTAGAAGCCGGGACCCTCTACGAGCAGTACTTC. It yields the protein CASSLEAGTLYEQYF.

This chain uses TRBV3-1 (or the pseudogene TRBV3-2) with TRBJ2-3; 10 bases line up with TRBD2. The CDR3 length is 18 residues. With 2 bases clipped from V and 5 bases from J, the junction kept 13 bases outside the gene matches. Germline assignment: CDR1 LGHDT and CDR2 YNNKEL (reference sequence). CDR3 sequence: CASSQLIAGLAELDTQYF. CDR3 nucleotides: TGTGCCAGCAGCCAATTAATAGCTGGACTAGCGGAGCTAGATACGCAGTATTTT.

V and J are TRBV11-2 and TRBJ1-1; D remains ambiguous. Germline CDR1 SGHAT, CDR2 FQNNGV. V shed 5 bases and J shed 1 base, with 14 bases lying between them. The CDR3 is made up of 15 amino acids. The CDR3 is CASSGYMEPNTEAFF. The CDR3 DNA reads as TGTGCCAGCAGCGGATACATGGAACCGAACACTGAAGCTTTCTTT.

The sample holds one count of this clone. The chain has TRBV2 and TRBJ2-7; tentative D call: TRBD1 (6 bases). CDR1 SNHLY and CDR2 FYNNEI come from the germline V gene. The V end lost 5 bases, the J end lost 11 bases, and 13 bases lay between the germline ends. This CDR3 contains 11 residues. The CDR3 nucleotides read TGTGCCAGCAGTCGGGACGGACAGAAGTACTTC. Translation: CASSRDGQKYF.

V and J are TRBV3-1 (or the pseudogene TRBV3-2) and TRBJ1-6; possibly TRBD1 for D (6 bases). Germline CDR1 LGHDT, CDR2 YNNKEL (reference sequence). V lost 4 bases and J 10 bases, leaving 20 bases between the germline ends. This CDR3 spans 16 amino acids. CDR3 protein: CASSPRGGGLGSPLHF. The CDR3 DNA reads as TGTGCCAGCAGCCCCAGAGGGGGTGGCCTTGGATCACCCCTCCACTTT.

The rearrangement joins TRBV30 to TRBJ2-3, with 10 nucleotides matching TRBD2. Losses at the gene ends were 4 bases for V and 4 bases for J; bases not matched to a gene: 8. Germline CDR1 is GTSNPN and CDR2 is SVGIG (reference sequence). The CDR3 runs 15 residues. The CDR3 spells CAWKTGLAYPDTQYF. CDR3 DNA: TGTGCCTGGAAGACGGGACTAGCGTACCCAGATACGCAGTATTTT.

V usage is TRBV19 and J usage is TRBJ2-2; D is ambiguous. This CDR3 is 12 amino acids long. Trimming shortened V by 7 bases and J by 7 bases, and 10 bases separated the two germline ends. In germline, CDR1 is LNHDA, CDR2 SQIVND (reference sequence). The CDR3 loop reads CASKIAFGELFF. Written as DNA, the CDR3 is TGTGCCAGTAAAATTGCTTTCGGGGAGCTGTTTTTT.

V usage is TRBV28 and J usage is TRBJ2-5; tentatively, D is TRBD2 (6 bases). V lost 5 bases, J lost 5 bases, and 18 bases lay in between. CDR3 size: 15 residues. The germline gives CDR1 MDHEN, CDR2 SYDVKM. The CDR3 reads CASSGGHIAGETQYF. The CDR3 bases are TGTGCCAGCAGTGGAGGCCACATCGCGGGGGAGACCCAGTACTTC.

The chain is built from TRBV7-8 and TRBJ1-3; D gene uncertain. The CDR3 runs 15 residues. Germline CDR1 and CDR2: SGHVS and FQNEAQ. The V end lost 2 bases, the J end lost 0 bases, and 8 bases lay between the germline ends. CDR3 sequence reads: CASSLWASSGNTIYF. Written as DNA, the CDR3 is TGTGCCAGCAGCTTATGGGCAAGCTCTGGAAACACCATATATTTT.

The chain couples TRBV10-2 to TRBJ1-1; maybe TRBD1 (5 bases). Per the germline V gene, CDR1 is WSHSY and CDR2 is SAAADI. There are 14 residues in the CDR3. Trimming cost V 3 bases and J 4 bases, with 12 bases left between them. In nucleotides, the CDR3 is TGCGCCAGCAGTGAAGTTAAGGGACCCACTGAAGCTTTCTTT. It translates to CASSEVKGPTEAFF.

V is TRBV5-6 and J is TRBJ2-2, with 10 bases identical to TRBD2. The CDR3 totals 18 residues. With V trimmed by 4 bases and J by 1 base, 10 bases remained unmatched. Germline lookup yields CDR1 SGHDT and CDR2 YYEEEE. The CDR3 loop is CASSRTTTSGLNTGELFF. The CDR3 nucleotides are TGTGCCAGCAGCCGGACAACGACTAGCGGGCTGAACACCGGGGAGCTGTTTTTT.

The chain combines TRBV20-1 with TRBJ1-2; D is undetermined. The CDR3 extends over 10 amino acids. Deletions cut 6 bases from V and 4 bases from J, with 6 bases between. Germline V gives CDR1 DFQATT, CDR2 SNEGSKA (reference sequence). The DNA for the CDR3 is TGCAGTGCCTACAGCTATGGCTACACCTTC. Translating gives CSAYSYGYTF.

The chain employs TRBV23-1 and TRBJ2-7; TRBD1 aligns across 7 bases. TRBV23-1 is given ORF status, its function remaining uncertain. The CDR3 is 16 amino acids. Germline trimming cut 7 bases from V and 0 bases from J; bases unmatched to any gene: 12. CDR3 bases: TGCGCCAGCACCACGTACAGGGGCCGGGGCTCCTACGAGCAGTACTTC. Protein sequence: CASTTYRGRGSYEQYF.

Only one count was recorded for this clone. This chain connects TRBV7-9 to TRBJ1-1; no reliable D call. The V gene's germline CDR1 is SEHNR and CDR2 FQNEAQ (reference sequence). V lost 3 bases and J 4 bases, leaving 12 bases between the germline ends. The CDR3 consists of 14 residues. The CDR3: CASSFLPDGTEAFF. The CDR3 bases are TGTGCCAGCAGCTTCTTGCCTGACGGCACTGAAGCTTTCTTT.

This rearrangement joins TRBV4-2 to TRBJ2-5, with 8 bases fitting TRBD2. J was trimmed by 2 bases and V by 1 base; bases with no gene match: 18. This CDR3 has 20 residues. Germline V lookup: CDR1 LGHNA, CDR2 YNFKEQ. The CDR3 loop reads CASSQVGRLSGTPSQETQYF. CDR3 coding DNA: TGTGCCAGCAGCCAAGTGGGGAGGCTTAGCGGGACCCCTTCACAAGAGACCCAGTACTTC.

This chain links TRBV5-4 with TRBJ2-5; D is possibly TRBD1 or TRBD2 (6 bases each). The V and J ends lost 4 bases and 5 bases respectively, with 24 bases between them. Germline CDR1 reads SGHNT; CDR2 reads YYREEE (reference sequence). The CDR3 is 17 amino acids. The CDR3 is CASSGGPSDPGRETQYF. Here the CDR3 DNA reads TGTGCCAGCAGCGGGGGGCCTAGCGATCCCGGCCGGGAGACCCAGTACTTC. The full variable domain, rest sourced from reference TRBV5-4 and TRBJ2-5, is ETGVTQSPTHLIKTRGQQVTLRCSSQSGHNTVSWYQQALGQGPQFIFQYYREEENGRGNFPPRFSGLQFPNYSSELNVNALELDDSALYLCASSGGPSDPGRETQYFGPGTRLLVL.

This chain links TRBV5-1 with TRBJ2-2; D gene ambiguous. CDR3 length: 13 residues. V was trimmed by 0 bases and J by 4 bases, leaving 4 bases between them. Germline V gene lookup returns CDR1 SGHRS and CDR2 YFSETQ. The CDR3 is CASSLATTGELFF. In nucleotides, the CDR3 is TGCGCCAGCAGCTTGGCCACCACCGGGGAGCTGTTTTTT.

The chain links TRBV14 to TRBJ1-2; D is perhaps TRBD1 (6 bases). This CDR3 spans 14 amino acids. V lost 4 bases and J 6 bases, leaving 15 bases between the germline ends. Germline lookup yields CDR1 SGHDN and CDR2 FVKESK. This CDR3 is CASSLGAGVHGYTF. DNA for the CDR3: TGTGCCAGCAGCCTGGGGGCAGGGGTCCATGGCTACACCTTC.

The V call is TRBV2, the J call TRBJ1-2; D gene ambiguous. The germline CDR1 and CDR2 sequences are SNHLY and FYNNEI. V was shortened by 7 bases and J by 5 bases, with 14 bases between the two germline ends. The CDR3 is made up of 13 amino acids. The CDR3 DNA sequence: TGTGCCAGCATCGAAAGTCCAACTTATGGCTACACCTTC. This codes for CASIESPTYGYTF.